A single sample gave rise to the 8 T cell receptor beta chains below, sequenced in a study of read filtering for tumor transcriptome and immune sequencing. From approximately 430 ng of RNA, a library with molecular barcoded alpha/delta and beta/gamma adaptors was made. One entry per CDR3 protein, called by TCRdb with MiXCR from the reads. The sample contains roughly 25,000 distinct CDR3 sequences, around 20% of which appear only once. Sequencing was done on a sample of a population of CD138-negative cells sorted from bone marrow. The receptors shown here come from a donor at least 40 years old with multiple myeloma.

This clonotype showed up many times. CDR3 amino acids: CASSTRDEYNEQFF. The CDR3 nucleotides are TGTGCCAGCTCAACCCGGGACGAATACAATGAGCAGTTCTTC. V usage is TRBV6-1 and J usage is TRBJ2-1; D tentatively fits TRBD1 or TRBD2 (5 bases each). The CDR3 is made up of 14 amino acids. The V gene lost 8 bases and the J gene lost 4 bases, with 15 bases spanning the gap. Per germline, CDR1 MNHNS and CDR2 SASEGT.

About this clonotype itself: A far larger clone is one nucleotide away, so this likely arose from a read error. The rearrangement joins TRBV6-1 to TRBJ2-1, with 7 nucleotides matching TRBD2. V shed 5 bases, J shed 8 bases, and the junction held 9 bases outside the gene matches. Germline CDR1 is MNHNS and CDR2 is SASEGT. This CDR3 is built from 14 residues. This chain's CDR3 is CASSYASGNDEQFF. DNA for the CDR3: TGTGCCAGCAGTTACGCTAGCGGAAACGATGAGCAGTTCTTC.

This clonotype has a count of ten or more. Written as DNA, the CDR3 is TGTGCCAGCAGTTACTATGGTGACAATGAGCAGTTCTTC. Residues: CASSYYGDNEQFF. This chain connects TRBV6-5 to TRBJ2-1; no reliable D call. The CDR3 spans 13 residues. V gave up 1 base and J gave up 5 bases, with 6 bases separating them. Germline V gene sequence: CDR1 MNHEY, CDR2 SVGAGI.

Many counts were recorded for this clonotype. This sequence joins TRBV6-5 and TRBJ1-4; possibly TRBD1 for D (6 bases). This CDR3 has 14 amino acids. Germline-derived CDR1 and CDR2 are MNHEY and SVGAGI. The germline V and J ends were trimmed by 1 base and 8 bases, with 11 bases remaining between them. The CDR3 DNA follows: TGTGCCAGCAGTTACTGGGGGGCAGGGGAAAAACTGTTTTTT. Residues: CASSYWGAGEKLFF.

This clonotype was detected many times. The conserved phenylalanine or tryptophan normally closing the CDR3 is absent here, so this likely arose from a read error. The rearrangement links TRBV4-1 to TRBJ2-1; D gene uncertain. V shed 1 base and J shed 6 bases, with 13 bases lying between them. CDR1 and CDR2 from the germline V gene are MGHRA and YSYEKL. This CDR3 spans 15 amino acids. The CDR3 is CASSQAAGGPNEQFY. CDR3 DNA: TGCGCCAGCAGCCAAGCGGCCGGCGGCCCCAATGAGCAGTTCTAC.

A word on this clonotype: One base separates it from a far larger clone, so it is likely a read error. The chain joins TRBV19 to TRBJ2-1, with D unclear. The assigned J gene may be wrong: the sequence end matches TRBJ2-7 better. The CDR3 loop spans 15 amino acids. Looked up from germline, CDR1 is LNHDA and CDR2 is SQIVND (reference sequence). As DNA, the CDR3 is TGTGCCAGTAGGAAATCGGTCAGGTCCACCTACGAGCAGTACTTC. Its translation: CASRKSVRSTYEQYF.

This clonotype was found many times. J is TRBJ2-1 and V is TRBV6-5; 8 nucleotides match TRBD2. CDR1 is MNHEY, CDR2 SVGAGI, per germline. This CDR3 is built from 12 residues. The junction had 3 bases not matched to a gene; V was cut back by 6 bases and J by 8 bases. As DNA, the CDR3 is TGTGCCAGCAGCCTTAGCGGGGATGAGCAGTTCTTC. Translating gives CASSLSGDEQFF.

Details on this clonotype: Since a much larger clone is just one base distant, this may be a read error. The chain uses TRBV16 and TRBJ2-1; TRBD2 aligns across 8 bases. The CDR3 is 17 residues long. Germline CDR1 is KGHSY and CDR2 is FQNENV. CDR3 DNA: TGTTCCAGCAGCCCGAGACTAGCGCTAAGCTCCTACAATGAGCAGTTCTTC. It specifies CSSSPRLALSSYNEQFF.